One and the same sample provided the 3 T cell receptor beta chains below, sequenced in a study of cytomegalovirus exposure and HLA in healthy donors. Primers for the PCR totalled 60 Vbeta and 13 Jbeta. Here immunoSEQ multiplex PCR was the method, and the copy in TCRdb shows in-frame clones only, minus some. The sample has under 130,000 clones, 78% seen once. Material for sequencing was PBMCs. The receptors were gathered from a man younger than 40 in good health and CMV-seronegative.

The genes are TRBV5-6 and TRBJ2-1; D gene unclear. CDR3 length: 12 amino acids. Germline V gene lookup returns CDR1 SGHDT and CDR2 YYEEEE. V shed 0 bases and J shed 7 bases, with 5 bases lying between them. The CDR3 bases are TGTGCCAGCAGCTTGGGTTCGAATGAGCAGTTCTTC. It specifies CASSLGSNEQFF.

The rearrangement uses TRBV4-2 and TRBJ1-3; 10 bases match TRBD1. With 3 bases clipped from V and 7 bases from J, the junction kept 6 bases outside the gene matches. Germline CDR1 LGHNA, CDR2 YNFKEQ. The CDR3 spans 15 residues. CDR3: CASSQSRDRGNTIYF. The DNA for the CDR3 is TGTGCCAGCAGCCAGTCCCGGGACAGGGGCAACACCATATATTTT.

The chain recombines TRBV7-9 with TRBJ1-5, with D possibly TRBD1 on 6 matching bases. There are 16 residues in the CDR3. Germline-derived CDR1 and CDR2 are SEHNR and FQNEAQ (reference sequence). The germline V and J ends were trimmed by 5 bases and 3 bases, with 17 bases remaining between them. Written as DNA, the CDR3 is TGTGCCAGCAGCAAACTAACAGGGTTCGCCAATCAGCCCCAGCATTTT. This sequence encodes CASSKLTGFANQPQHF.